A single sample gave rise to the 4 T cell receptor beta chains below, sequenced in a study of beta chain features in type 1 diabetes. Investigators reverse transcribed all isolated RNA, so they sequenced expressed TCRB transcripts. The table came from immunoSEQ multiplex PCR; TCRdb's copy has only in-frame clones and leaves some out. Of hundreds of thousands of clones listed, 9.5% to 12% were seen once; the top ten hold more than 0.045%. The sample taken for sequencing was naive CD4+ T cells from blood. Receptors were obtained from a woman under 30 in good health.

This clone was detected only a few times. The chain is built from TRBV4-3 and TRBJ1-1, with D unresolved. The CDR3 is made up of 12 amino acids. The V gene lost 0 bases and the J gene lost 10 bases, with 9 bases spanning the gap. Germline V CDR1 and CDR2: LGHNA, YSLEER. CDR3 sequence: CASSQDRVRAFF. The CDR3 nucleotides read TGCGCCAGCAGCCAAGATCGTGTCAGAGCTTTCTTT.

This clone was seen only a few times. The chain joins TRBV5-4 to TRBJ2-7, with D possibly TRBD1 on 6 matching bases. Trimming took 4 bases from V and 6 from J, leaving 14 bases between them. Germline values: CDR1 SGHNT, CDR2 YYREEE (reference sequence). The CDR3 has 13 residues. The CDR3 DNA sequence: TGTGCCAGCAGCCCCGGACAGTTGGGCGAGCAGTACGTC. Translating gives CASSPGQLGEQYV.

The chain uses TRBV29-1 and TRBJ1-1; a weak D match, TRBD1 (6 bases). Germline CDR1 is SQVTM and CDR2 is ANQGSEA. V was shortened by 6 bases and J by 1 base, with 15 bases between the two germline ends. The CDR3 is 14 amino acids. In DNA form, the CDR3 reads TGCAGCGTGGGACAATGGGGGCAGAACACTGAAGCTTTCTTT. Translating it yields CSVGQWGQNTEAFF.

This clone was seen a handful of times. This sequence joins TRBV10-2 and TRBJ2-6; D is possibly TRBD1 (6 bases). Per germline, CDR1 WSHSY and CDR2 SAAADI. The V end lost 6 bases, the J end lost 0 bases, and 15 bases lay between the germline ends. There are 17 residues in the CDR3. Written as DNA, the CDR3 is TGCGCCAGCAGCCAACAGGGATTACTCTCTGGGGCCAACGTCCTGACTTTC. Its protein is CASSQQGLLSGANVLTF.